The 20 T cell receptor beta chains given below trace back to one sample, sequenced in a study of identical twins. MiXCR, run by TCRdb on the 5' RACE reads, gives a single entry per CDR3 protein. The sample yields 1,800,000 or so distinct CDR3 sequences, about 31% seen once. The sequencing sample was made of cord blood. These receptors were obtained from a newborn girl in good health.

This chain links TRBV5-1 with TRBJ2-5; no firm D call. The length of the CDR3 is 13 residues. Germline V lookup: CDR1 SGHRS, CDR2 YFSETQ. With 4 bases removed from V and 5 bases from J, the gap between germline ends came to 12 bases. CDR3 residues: CASSPDPWETQYF. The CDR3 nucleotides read TGCGCCAGCAGCCCAGATCCGTGGGAGACCCAGTACTTC.

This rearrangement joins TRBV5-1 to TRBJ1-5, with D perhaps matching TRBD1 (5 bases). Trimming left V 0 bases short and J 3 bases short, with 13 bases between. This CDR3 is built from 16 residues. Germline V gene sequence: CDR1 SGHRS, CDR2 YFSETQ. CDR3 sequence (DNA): TGCGCCAGCAGCTTGGAGGGACTCCCCTCCAATCAGCCCCAGCATTTT. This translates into CASSLEGLPSNQPQHF.

The CDR3 loop is CASSLGGGIRNTGELFF. CDR3 coding DNA: TGCGCCAGCAGCTTGGGAGGAGGAATTAGGAACACCGGGGAGCTGTTTTTT. V usage is TRBV5-1 and J usage is TRBJ2-2, with D perhaps matching TRBD2 (5 bases). Germline V lookup: CDR1 SGHRS, CDR2 YFSETQ. CDR3 length: 17 amino acids. Trimming pared 0 bases from V and 1 base from J, leaving 13 bases between.

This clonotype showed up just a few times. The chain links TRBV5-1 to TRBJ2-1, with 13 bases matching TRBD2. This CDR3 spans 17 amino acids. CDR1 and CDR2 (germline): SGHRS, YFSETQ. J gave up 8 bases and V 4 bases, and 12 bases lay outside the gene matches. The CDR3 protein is CASSTSSGTSGVYEQFF. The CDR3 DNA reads TGCGCCAGCAGCACCAGCTCCGGGACTAGCGGGGTGTATGAGCAGTTCTTC.

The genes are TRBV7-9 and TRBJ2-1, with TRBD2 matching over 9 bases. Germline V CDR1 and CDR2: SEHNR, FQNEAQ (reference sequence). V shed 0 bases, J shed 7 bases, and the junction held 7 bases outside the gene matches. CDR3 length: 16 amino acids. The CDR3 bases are TGTGCCAGCAGCTTAGCCCTAAGCGGGAGGAGGAATGAGCAGTTCTTC. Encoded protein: CASSLALSGRRNEQFF.

The CDR3 reads CASSAGLEGMNEQFF. The CDR3 DNA is TGTGCCAGCAGCGCAGGACTCGAGGGCATGAATGAGCAGTTCTTC. The gene calls are TRBV9 and TRBJ2-1, with D maybe TRBD2 (5 bases). Germline CDR1 SGDLS, CDR2 YYNGEE. Between the trimmed V and J ends, which lost 3 bases and 7 bases, there was a span of 17 bases. CDR3 size: 15 residues.

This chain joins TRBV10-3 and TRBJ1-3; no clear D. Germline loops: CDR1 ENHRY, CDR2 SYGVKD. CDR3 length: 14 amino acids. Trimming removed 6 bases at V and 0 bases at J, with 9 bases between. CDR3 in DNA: TGTGCCATCAGGAGCCCCGGCTCTGGAAACACCATATATTTT. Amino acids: CAIRSPGSGNTIYF.

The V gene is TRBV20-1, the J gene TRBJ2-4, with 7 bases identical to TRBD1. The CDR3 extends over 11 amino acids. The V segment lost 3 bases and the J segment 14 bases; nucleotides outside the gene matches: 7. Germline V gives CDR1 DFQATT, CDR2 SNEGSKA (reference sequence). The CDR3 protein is CSASLDRVKYF. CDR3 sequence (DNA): TGCAGTGCTAGCCTCGACAGGGTGAAGTACTTC.

DNA of the CDR3: TGCAGTGCTAGAATTGGGCGCTTGCGGGAGGGGGGCAATGAGCAGTTCTTC. This encodes CSARIGRLREGGNEQFF. The V and J genes are TRBV20-1 and TRBJ2-1, with 9 bases fitting TRBD2. The V gene end was trimmed by 2 bases and the J gene end by 6 bases; junction bases not matched to a gene: 14. Per the germline V gene, CDR1 is DFQATT and CDR2 is SNEGSKA (reference sequence). This CDR3 comprises 17 residues.

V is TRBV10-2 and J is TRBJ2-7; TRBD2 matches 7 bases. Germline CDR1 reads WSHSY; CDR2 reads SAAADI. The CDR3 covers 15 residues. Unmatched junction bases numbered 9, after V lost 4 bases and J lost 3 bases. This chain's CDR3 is CASSGRGTGGYEQYF. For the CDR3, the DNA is TGCGCCAGCAGTGGGCGGGGGACTGGCGGCTACGAGCAGTACTTC.

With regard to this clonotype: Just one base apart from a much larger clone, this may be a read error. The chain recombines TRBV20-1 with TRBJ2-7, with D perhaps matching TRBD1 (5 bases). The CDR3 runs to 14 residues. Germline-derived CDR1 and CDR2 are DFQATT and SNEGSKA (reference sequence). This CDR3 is CSARSQGFFYERYF. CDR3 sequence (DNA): TGCAGTGCTAGAAGCCAGGGTTTTTTCTACGAGCGGTACTTC.

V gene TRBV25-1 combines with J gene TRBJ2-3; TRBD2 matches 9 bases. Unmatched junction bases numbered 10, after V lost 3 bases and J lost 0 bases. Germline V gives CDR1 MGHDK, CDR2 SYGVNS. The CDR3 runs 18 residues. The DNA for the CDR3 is TGTGCCAGCAGTGAGACTAGCGGAGCTCCATCTAGCACAGATACGCAGTATTTT. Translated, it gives CASSETSGAPSSTDTQYF.

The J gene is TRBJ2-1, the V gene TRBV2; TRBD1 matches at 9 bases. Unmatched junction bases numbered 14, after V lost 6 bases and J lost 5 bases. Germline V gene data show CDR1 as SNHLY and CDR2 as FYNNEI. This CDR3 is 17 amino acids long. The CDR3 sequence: CASRQRLGQGRNNEQFF. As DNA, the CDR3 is TGTGCCAGCAGACAAAGGCTGGGACAGGGTAGGAACAATGAGCAGTTCTTC.

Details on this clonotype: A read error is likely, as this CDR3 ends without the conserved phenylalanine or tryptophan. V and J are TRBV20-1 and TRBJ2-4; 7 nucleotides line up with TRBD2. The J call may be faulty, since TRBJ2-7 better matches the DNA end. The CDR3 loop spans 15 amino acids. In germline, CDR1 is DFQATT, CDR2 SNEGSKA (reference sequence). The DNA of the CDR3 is TGCAGTGCTAGAGTCGCCGGGCTAGCGGTCTACGAGCAGTACTAC. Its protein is CSARVAGLAVYEQYY.

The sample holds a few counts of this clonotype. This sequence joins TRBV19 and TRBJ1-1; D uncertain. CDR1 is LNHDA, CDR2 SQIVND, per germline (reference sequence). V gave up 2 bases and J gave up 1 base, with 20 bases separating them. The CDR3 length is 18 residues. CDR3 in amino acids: CASSIFVGSRGQNTEAFF. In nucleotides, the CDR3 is TGTGCCAGTAGTATATTTGTAGGAAGCCGTGGCCAGAACACTGAAGCTTTCTTT.

CDR3 sequence reads: CASIPAGAPYNEQFF. The CDR3 DNA sequence: TGTGCCAGCATCCCAGCGGGAGCCCCCTACAATGAGCAGTTCTTC. This sequence joins TRBV6-5 and TRBJ2-1, with TRBD2 identical over 8 bases. After removal of 7 bases from V and 2 bases from J, the junction contained 7 bases not matched to a gene. Germline assignment: CDR1 MNHEY and CDR2 SVGAGI. The CDR3 contains 15 residues.

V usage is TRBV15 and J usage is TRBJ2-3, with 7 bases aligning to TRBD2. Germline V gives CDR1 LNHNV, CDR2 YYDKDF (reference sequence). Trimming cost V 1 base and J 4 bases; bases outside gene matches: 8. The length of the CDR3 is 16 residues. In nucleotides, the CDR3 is TGTGCCACCAGCAGAGGTGAGGGAGGGTATGCAGATACGCAGTATTTT. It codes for CATSRGEGGYADTQYF.

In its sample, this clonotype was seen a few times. The CDR3 sequence is CASSFRGFRGAYEQYF. For the CDR3, the DNA is TGTGCCAGCAGTTTTAGGGGCTTTAGGGGGGCGTACGAGCAGTACTTC. V is TRBV28 and J is TRBJ2-7; D assignment may be TRBD1 or TRBD2 (6 bases each). V gave up 3 bases and J gave up 4 bases, with 19 bases separating them. This CDR3 has 16 amino acids. The germline gives CDR1 MDHEN, CDR2 SYDVKM.

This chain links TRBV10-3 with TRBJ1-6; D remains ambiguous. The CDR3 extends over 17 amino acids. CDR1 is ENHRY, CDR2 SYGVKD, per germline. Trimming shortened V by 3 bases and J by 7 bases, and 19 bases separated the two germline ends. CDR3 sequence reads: CAISETPRRGSNSPLHF. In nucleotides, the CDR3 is TGTGCCATCAGTGAAACTCCCCGTCGAGGTTCAAATTCACCCCTCCACTTT.

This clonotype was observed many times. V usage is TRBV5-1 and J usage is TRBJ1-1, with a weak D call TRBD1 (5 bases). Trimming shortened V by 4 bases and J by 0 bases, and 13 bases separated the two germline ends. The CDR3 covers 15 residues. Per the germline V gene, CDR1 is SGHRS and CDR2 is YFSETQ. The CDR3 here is CASSLGGTVNTEAFF. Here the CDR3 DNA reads TGCGCCAGCAGCCTAGGCGGGACGGTGAACACTGAAGCTTTCTTT.